The present entry profiles one TCR beta chain with its context. Generated by immunoSEQ multiplex PCR, the TCRdb table keeps only in-frame clones and is missing some. The repertoire includes some 30,000 clones, 85% to 90% of them detected once, and under 8% sits in the top ten. The entry originates in a study of T cell changes during pregnancy in multiple sclerosis. This CDR3 is 15 amino acids long. CDR1 and CDR2 from the germline V gene are LNHDA and SQIVND (reference sequence). V lost 5 bases, J lost 2 bases, and 16 bases lay in between. This chain uses TRBV19 with TRBJ2-7; D not certain. This TCR was recovered from a female donor with multiple sclerosis, enrolled in a pregnancy study. Source: CD8+ T cells from peripheral blood mononuclear cells, taken before pregnancy. CDR3: CASSLTPTLPYEQYF. The CDR3 DNA sequence: TGTGCCAGTAGTCTTACTCCTACGTTACCCTACGAGCAGTACTTC.